This TCR beta chain was identified during a study of CD8+CD57+ T cells in acquired aplastic anemia. CDR1 and CDR2 (germline): MGHDK, SYGVNS. The V end lost 2 bases, the J end lost 5 bases, and 10 bases lay between the germline ends. This CDR3 spans 14 amino acids. Template material for TCR beta VDJ and CDR3 profiling consisted of genomic DNA. TCRdb called the reads again in MiXCR, with one record for every CDR3 protein. The sample gives roughly 170,000 distinct CDR3 sequences, about half of which show up once; under 15% is in the top ten. This clonotype was counted many times. An expansion of CD8+CD57+ cells by flow cytometry had been shown in patients chosen for sequencing.

V gene TRBV25-1 combines with J gene TRBJ2-4; D possibly corresponds to TRBD1 (6 bases). This TCR was recovered from a human donor with aplastic anemia. The sample consisted of sorted CD4+, CD8+, or CD8+CD57+ T cells (not recorded which) from PBMCs. CDR3: CASSENRAENIQYF. The CDR3 bases are TGTGCCAGCAGTGAAAACAGGGCCGAAAACATTCAGTACTTC.